The present TCR beta chain was sequenced within a study of OX40 agonist ivuxolimab in advanced cancers. Study as a whole: Eligibility rules accepted prior anti-PD-1, anti-PD-L1 or anti-CTLA-4 therapy, and approximately 40% had some. Regarding the study as a whole: Clonal expansion in partial responders at 0.1-3.0 mg/kg ranked among the lowest. Normalized expansion of T-cell clones was also low for some nonresponders.

About this clone: Its matching antigen is unknown.

Looked up from germline, CDR1 is SEHNR and CDR2 is FQNEAQ (reference sequence). Trimming removed 2 bases from V and 1 base from J, with 14 bases in between. The CDR3 spans 16 residues. TCRdb's copy holds only in-frame clones and misses some; the assay was immunoSEQ multiplex PCR. The sample consists of approximately 40,000 clones, around 83% of them appearing once. The chain uses TRBV7-9 and TRBJ1-1; D might be TRBD1 (5 bases). The starting material was CD4+ or CD8+ T cells sorted from blood, obtained in a trial of the OX40 agonist ivuxolimab. The origin of this receptor is an adult with an advanced solid tumor such as melanoma, head and neck, liver or kidney cancer. The CDR3 sequence is CASSLPRGTSNTEAFF. CDR3 DNA sequence: TGTGCCAGCAGCTTACCGCGCGGGACTTCGAACACTGAAGCTTTCTTT. Based on the CDR3 plus reference TRBV7-9 and TRBJ1-1, the full variable domain is DTGVSQNPRHKITKRGQNVTFRCDPISEHNRLYWYRQTLGQGPEFLTYFQNEAQLEKSRLLSDRFSAERPKGSFSTLEIQRTEQGDSAMYLCASSLPRGTSNTEAFFGQGTRLTVV.